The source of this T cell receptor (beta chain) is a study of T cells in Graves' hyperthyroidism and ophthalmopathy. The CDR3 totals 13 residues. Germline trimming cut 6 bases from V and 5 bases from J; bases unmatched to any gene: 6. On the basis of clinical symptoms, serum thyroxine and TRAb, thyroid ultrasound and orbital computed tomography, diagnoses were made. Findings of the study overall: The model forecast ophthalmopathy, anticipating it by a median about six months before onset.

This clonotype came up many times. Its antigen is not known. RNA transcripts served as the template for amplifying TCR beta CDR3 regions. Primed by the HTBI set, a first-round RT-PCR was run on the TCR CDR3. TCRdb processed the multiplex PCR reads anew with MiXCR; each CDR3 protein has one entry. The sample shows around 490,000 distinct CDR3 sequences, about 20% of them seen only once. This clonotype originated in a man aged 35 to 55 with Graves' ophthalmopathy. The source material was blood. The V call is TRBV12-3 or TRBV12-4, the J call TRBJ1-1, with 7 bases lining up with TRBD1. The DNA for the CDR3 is TGTGCCAGCAGGCTACAGGGGTATACTGAAGCTTTCTTT. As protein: CASRLQGYTEAFF.